The T cell receptor beta chain under discussion was sequenced for a study of T cell changes during pregnancy in multiple sclerosis. Profiling relied on immunoSEQ multiplex PCR, and the TCRdb table lists in-frame clones only, not all of them. The table records tens of thousands of clones, 90% of them present only once. This specimen consisted of peripheral blood, obtained after pregnancy. The receptor was isolated from a female donor in good health, enrolled as a control in a pregnancy study.

CDR3 coding DNA: TGTGCCAGCAGTTTGCCCCTAGGGACAGCTAGCGGGAGGGCCTACGAGCAGTACTTC. It specifies CASSLPLGTASGRAYEQYF. The gene calls are TRBV28 and TRBJ2-7, with TRBD2 matching over 12 bases. The germline gives CDR1 MDHEN, CDR2 SYDVKM. The ends lost 3 bases at V and 2 bases at J; junction bases unmatched: 14. This CDR3 comprises 19 residues.